The 2 T cell receptor beta chains below were found in one sample sequenced in a study of T-cell reconstitution after alpha-beta-depleted transplantation in children. TCRbeta library preparation incorporated unique molecular identifiers. One entry per CDR3 protein results from TCRdb running MiXCR on the PCR reads. Of more than 200,000 distinct CDR3 sequences in the sample, 20% to 30% are singletons; the top ten hold more than 2%. Here the sequenced sample was PBMCs, taken before TCRalphabeta/CD19-depleted stem cell transplant. These receptors all stem from a girl aged 2-10 years with Fanconi anemia, due to receive a stem cell transplant.

This clonotype has only a few counts. The V gene is TRBV6-2 or TRBV6-3, the J gene TRBJ2-2, with D possibly called TRBD1 or TRBD2 (5 bases each). The CDR3 is 15 amino acids. CDR1 is MNHEY, CDR2 SVGEGT, per germline. Trimming pared 2 bases from V and 6 bases from J, leaving 13 bases between. The CDR3 sequence is CASSYRGSMAGELFF. The CDR3, as DNA: TGTGCCAGCAGTTACCGGGGCTCAATGGCCGGGGAGCTGTTTTTT.

The table lists this clonotype with a few counts. The chain carries TRBV18 and TRBJ2-7; no reliable D call. Germline loops: CDR1 KGHSH, CDR2 LQKENI. V was shortened by 0 bases and J by 5 bases, with 8 bases between the two germline ends. The CDR3 runs to 13 residues. The CDR3 coding sequence is TGTGCCAGCTCACCACCCGGATCCAACGAGCAGTACTTC. It is translated as CASSPPGSNEQYF.